This T cell receptor (beta chain) was identified during a study of blood T cell repertoires in COVID-19. Study-level information: Sample material is recorded as cDNA or gDNA derived from T cells, B-cell-depleted T cells, or PBMCs.

Trimming removed 1 base from V and 0 bases from J, with 14 bases in between. CDR3 length: 17 amino acids. The germline V gene encodes CDR1 KGHSH and CDR2 LQKENI. Donors were grouped by their self-reported clinical history. Donors in Cohort 3 counted as recovered after two negative PCRs, clearance, or symptom resolution. Profiling relied on immunoSEQ multiplex PCR, and the TCRdb table lists in-frame clones only, not all of them. This sample has 150,000 to 200,000 clones; roughly 82% occur once, and the top ten carry over 7.5%. V usage is TRBV18 and J usage is TRBJ2-3; D remains ambiguous. Sequenced input: PBMCs or T cells enriched from blood (not recorded which). The receptor was isolated from a young woman who had recovered from COVID-19. CDR3 protein: CASSPRPSSSSTDTQYF. The DNA for the CDR3 is TGTGCCAGCTCACCACGGCCTAGTAGCAGTAGCACAGATACGCAGTATTTT.